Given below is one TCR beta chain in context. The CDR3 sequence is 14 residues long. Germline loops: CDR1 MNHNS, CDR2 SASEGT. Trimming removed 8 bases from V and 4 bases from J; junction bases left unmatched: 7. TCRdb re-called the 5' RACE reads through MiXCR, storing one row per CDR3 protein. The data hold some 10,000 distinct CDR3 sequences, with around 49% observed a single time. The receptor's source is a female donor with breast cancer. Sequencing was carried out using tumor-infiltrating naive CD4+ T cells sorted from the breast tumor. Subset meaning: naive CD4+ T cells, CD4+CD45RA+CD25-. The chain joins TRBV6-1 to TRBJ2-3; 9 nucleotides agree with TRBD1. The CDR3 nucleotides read TGTGCCAGCGCACAGGGGGCGATCCCAGATACGCAGTATTTT. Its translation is CASAQGAIPDTQYF.